This T cell receptor beta chain was obtained from a study of OX40 agonist ivuxolimab in advanced cancers. Whole-study context: Ivuxolimab, an antibody that agonizes OX40 (CD134), was administered to the patients.

Autoimmune disease history or systemic immunosuppression barred patients. Study outcomes and limitations: In the expanded peripheral T cells, antigen specificity was never determined. Certain nonresponders likewise exhibited a low normalized T-cell clonal expansion.

TCRdb's table, derived via immunoSEQ multiplex PCR, lists solely in-frame clones and lacks some. The sample holds 75,000 to 100,000 clones, about four fifths seen once. This clone was picked up one time. Its antigen remains unknown. The CDR3 is 16 residues long. Germline V CDR1 and CDR2: SGHTA, FQGTGA. Trimming pared 5 bases from V and 2 bases from J, leaving 16 bases between. The gene calls are TRBV7-3 and TRBJ2-1; D is perhaps TRBD1 (7 bases). The sample was CD4+ or CD8+ T cells sorted from blood, taken in a trial of the OX40 agonist ivuxolimab. This clonotype originated in an adult with an advanced solid tumor such as melanoma, head and neck, liver or kidney cancer. CDR3: CASSKGTAGPYNEQFF. Here the CDR3 DNA reads TGTGCCAGCAGCAAAGGGACAGCGGGTCCCTACAATGAGCAGTTCTTC.